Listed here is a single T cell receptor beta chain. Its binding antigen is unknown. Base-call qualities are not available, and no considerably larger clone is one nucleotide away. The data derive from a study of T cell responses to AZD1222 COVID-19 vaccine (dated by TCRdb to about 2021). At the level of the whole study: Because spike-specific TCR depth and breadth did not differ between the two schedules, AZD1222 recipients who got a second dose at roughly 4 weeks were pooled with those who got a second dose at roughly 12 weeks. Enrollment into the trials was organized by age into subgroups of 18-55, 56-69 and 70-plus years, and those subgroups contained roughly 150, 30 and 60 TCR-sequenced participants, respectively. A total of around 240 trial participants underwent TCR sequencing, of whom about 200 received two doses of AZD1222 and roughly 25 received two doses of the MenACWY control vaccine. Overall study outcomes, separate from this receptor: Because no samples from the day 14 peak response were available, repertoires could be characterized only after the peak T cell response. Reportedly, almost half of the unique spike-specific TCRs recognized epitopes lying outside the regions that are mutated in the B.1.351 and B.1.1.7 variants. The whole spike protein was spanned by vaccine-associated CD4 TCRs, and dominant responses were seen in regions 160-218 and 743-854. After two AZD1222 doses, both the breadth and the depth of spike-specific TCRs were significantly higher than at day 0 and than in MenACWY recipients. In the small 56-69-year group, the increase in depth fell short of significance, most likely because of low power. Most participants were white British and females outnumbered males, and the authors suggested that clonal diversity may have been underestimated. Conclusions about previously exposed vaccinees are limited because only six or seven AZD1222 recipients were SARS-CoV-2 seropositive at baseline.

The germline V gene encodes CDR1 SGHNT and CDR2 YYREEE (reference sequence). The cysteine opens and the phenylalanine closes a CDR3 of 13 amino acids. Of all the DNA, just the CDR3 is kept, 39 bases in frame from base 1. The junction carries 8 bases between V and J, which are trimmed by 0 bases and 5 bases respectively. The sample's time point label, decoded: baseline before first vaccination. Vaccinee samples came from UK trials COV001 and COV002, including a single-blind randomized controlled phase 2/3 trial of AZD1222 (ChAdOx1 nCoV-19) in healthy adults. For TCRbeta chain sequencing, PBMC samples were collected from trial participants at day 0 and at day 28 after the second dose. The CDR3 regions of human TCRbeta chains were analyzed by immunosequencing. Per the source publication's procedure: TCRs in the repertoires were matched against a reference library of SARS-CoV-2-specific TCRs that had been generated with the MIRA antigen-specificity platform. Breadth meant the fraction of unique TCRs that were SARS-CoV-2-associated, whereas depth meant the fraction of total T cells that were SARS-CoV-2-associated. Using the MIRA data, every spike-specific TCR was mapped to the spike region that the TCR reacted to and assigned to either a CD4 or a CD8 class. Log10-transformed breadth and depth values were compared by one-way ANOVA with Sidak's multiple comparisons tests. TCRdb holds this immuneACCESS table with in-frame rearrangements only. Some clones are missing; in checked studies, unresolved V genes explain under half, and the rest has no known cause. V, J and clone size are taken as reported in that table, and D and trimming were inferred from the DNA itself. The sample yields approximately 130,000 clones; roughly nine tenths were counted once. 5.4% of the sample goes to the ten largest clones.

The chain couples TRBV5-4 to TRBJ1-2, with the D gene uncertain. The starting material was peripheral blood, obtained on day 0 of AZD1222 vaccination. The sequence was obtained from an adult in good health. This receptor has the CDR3 CASSLEDIYGYTF. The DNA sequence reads TGTGCCAGCAGCTTGGAAGACATTTATGGCTACACCTTC.